The 20 T cell receptor beta chains below all came from one sample that was sequenced in a study of OX40 agonist ivuxolimab in advanced cancers. Generated by immunoSEQ multiplex PCR, the TCRdb table keeps only in-frame clones and is missing some. The data contain roughly 64,000 clones, 80% to 90% of them singletons. The sample here was CD4+ or CD8+ T cells sorted from blood, taken in a trial of the OX40 agonist ivuxolimab. Source of these receptors: an adult with an advanced solid tumor such as melanoma, head and neck, liver or kidney cancer.

This clone was counted only a few times. The chain combines TRBV28 with TRBJ2-7, with 7 bases fitting TRBD1. This CDR3 comprises 16 residues. CDR1 and CDR2 (germline): MDHEN, SYDVKM. J was trimmed by 2 bases and V by 2 bases; bases with no gene match: 9. This CDR3 reads CASSLNLGQLTYEQYF. The CDR3 DNA is TGTGCCAGCAGTTTAAACTTGGGACAGCTCACCTACGAGCAGTACTTC.

This clone has more than one count but fewer than ten. The chain employs TRBV27 and TRBJ1-6; TRBD1 might be the D (6 bases). The CDR3 length is 14 residues. Germline loops: CDR1 MNHEY, CDR2 SMNVEV (reference sequence). V was pared by 3 bases and J by 6 bases, with 9 bases between. In DNA form, the CDR3 reads TGTGCCAGCAGTTTGATAGGGGGTAATTCACCCCTCCACTTT. It translates to CASSLIGGNSPLHF.

The chain has TRBV7-9 and TRBJ1-1; tentative D call: TRBD1 (6 bases). V lost 6 bases and J 4 bases, leaving 18 bases between the germline ends. CDR3 size: 15 residues. Germline V gene data show CDR1 as SEHNR and CDR2 as FQNEAQ (reference sequence). The CDR3 reads CASSLTGKGATEAFF. The CDR3 DNA reads TGTGCCAGCAGTTTAACAGGGAAAGGGGCCACTGAAGCTTTCTTT.

Only one count was recorded for this clone. The rearrangement joins TRBV7-9 to TRBJ2-6; TRBD2 is a possible D gene (6 bases). CDR1 and CDR2 (germline): SEHNR, FQNEAQ (reference sequence). The CDR3 sequence is 13 residues long. Trimming stripped 5 bases from V and 12 bases from J, with 14 bases between. The CDR3 reads CASSLRDSSVLTF. CDR3 nucleotides: TGTGCCAGCAGCCTACGGGACTCCAGCGTCCTGACTTTC.

The chain links TRBV5-1 to TRBJ1-6; TRBD1 matches at 10 bases. CDR1 is SGHRS and CDR2 is YFSETQ in the germline V gene. Germline trimming cut 4 bases from V and 3 bases from J; bases unmatched to any gene: 4. CDR3 size: 16 residues. This chain's CDR3 is CASSPGQGIYNSPLHF. CDR3 DNA sequence: TGCGCCAGCAGCCCGGGACAGGGGATCTATAATTCACCCCTCCACTTT.

V and J are TRBV28 and TRBJ1-2; no definite D call. Deletions cut 6 bases from V and 0 bases from J, with 11 bases between. The CDR3 is made up of 14 amino acids. Germline V lookup: CDR1 MDHEN, CDR2 SYDVKM. The CDR3 DNA reads TGTGCCAGCAGCTACTCCAGACCTAACTATGGCTACACCTTC. Translated, it gives CASSYSRPNYGYTF.

This chain joins TRBV19 and TRBJ2-3; TRBD1 might be the D (6 bases). Germline V gene lookup returns CDR1 LNHDA and CDR2 SQIVND (reference sequence). The CDR3 has 15 residues. V lost 2 bases to trimming and J lost 1 base, with 10 bases between them. As DNA, the CDR3 is TGTGCCAGTAGTATACAGGGGTGGGGCACAGATACGCAGTATTTT. Its translation: CASSIQGWGTDTQYF.

The J gene is TRBJ2-7, the V gene TRBV5-1, with D possibly matching TRBD2 (5 bases). Trimming took off 0 bases at V and 1 base at J, with 11 bases between the two ends. The germline CDR1 and CDR2 sequences are SGHRS and YFSETQ. The length of the CDR3 is 15 residues. Here the CDR3 reads CASSLALEVSYEQYF. CDR3 nucleotide sequence: TGCGCCAGCAGCTTGGCCTTGGAGGTGTCCTACGAGCAGTACTTC.

The chain links TRBV5-6 to TRBJ2-5, with D maybe TRBD1 (5 bases). The J call may be incorrect, as the DNA end agrees better with TRBJ2-7. The CDR3 totals 15 residues. Germline V gene sequence: CDR1 SGHDT, CDR2 YYEEEE. The CDR3 here is CASSPQGRVRYEQYF. The CDR3 DNA follows: TGTGCCAGCAGCCCCCAGGGCAGGGTAAGATACGAGCAGTACTTC.

This chain joins TRBV14 and TRBJ2-7, with D possibly TRBD2 on 5 matching bases. This CDR3 has 15 amino acids. Germline CDR1 is SGHDN and CDR2 is FVKESK. V was shortened by 1 base and J by 2 bases, with 12 bases between the two germline ends. The CDR3 nucleotides read TGTGCCAGCAGCCAAGTTGGGTCGGGAACCTACGAGCAGTACTTC. Residues: CASSQVGSGTYEQYF.

This chain joins TRBV4-3 and TRBJ2-2; TRBD2 matches at 10 bases. Unmatched junction bases numbered 10, after V lost 5 bases and J lost 4 bases. The CDR3 extends over 17 amino acids. CDR1 and CDR2 from the germline V gene are LGHNA and YSLEER. For the CDR3, the DNA is TGCGCCAGCAGCTCTGAGGTACTAGCGGGACGCACCGGGGAGCTGTTTTTT. Residues: CASSSEVLAGRTGELFF.

This chain uses TRBV7-6 with TRBJ2-2; 11 nucleotides line up with TRBD2. Germline loops: CDR1 SGHVS, CDR2 FNYEAQ. CDR3 length: 17 residues. Germline trimming cut 5 bases from V and 7 bases from J; bases unmatched to any gene: 12. The CDR3 DNA sequence: TGTGCCAGCAGCCCTCCTAGCGGGGGGTTGGTTGGCGGGGAGCTGTTTTTT. This codes for CASSPPSGGLVGGELFF.

The V gene is TRBV9, the J gene TRBJ1-5, with 7 bases lining up with TRBD1. V lost 2 bases to trimming and J lost 7 bases; unmatched junction nucleotides: 6. The germline V gene has CDR1 SGDLS and CDR2 YYNGEE. CDR3 length: 14 residues. Here the CDR3 reads CASSVGGGAQPQHF. Written as DNA, the CDR3 is TGTGCCAGCAGCGTCGGAGGGGGCGCACAGCCCCAGCATTTT.

The J gene is TRBJ2-1, the V gene TRBV5-1, with D maybe TRBD1 (5 bases). V lost 6 bases and J lost 5, with 15 bases in between. Germline V gives CDR1 SGHRS, CDR2 YFSETQ. The CDR3 is 14 residues long. DNA of the CDR3: TGCGCCAGCACCTCTCAGGGTGGCCACAATGAGCAGTTCTTC. As protein: CASTSQGGHNEQFF.

The chain carries TRBV5-4 and TRBJ2-2, with TRBD1 matching over 9 bases. The CDR3 is made up of 16 amino acids. With 4 bases clipped from V and 4 bases from J, the junction kept 8 bases outside the gene matches. CDR1 and CDR2 from the germline V gene are SGHNT and YYREEE (reference sequence). This CDR3 is CASSGTGLSFTGELFF. The CDR3 DNA follows: TGTGCCAGCAGCGGGACAGGGCTTTCGTTCACCGGGGAGCTGTTTTTT.

V and J are TRBV11-2 and TRBJ2-7, with unresolved D. Germline V gives CDR1 SGHAT, CDR2 FQNNGV. The CDR3 sequence is 16 residues long. Deletions cut 1 base from V and 7 bases from J, with 20 bases between. This chain's CDR3 is CASSLGQNRLIREQYF. The CDR3 nucleotides are TGTGCCAGCAGCTTAGGGCAAAACCGTCTAATCAGAGAGCAGTACTTC.

This clone was observed a handful of times. This chain joins TRBV19 and TRBJ1-5; D is uncertain. CDR1 is LNHDA, CDR2 SQIVND, per germline (reference sequence). This CDR3 comprises 13 residues. Trimming removed 2 bases at V and 8 bases at J, with 10 bases between. CDR3 sequence reads: CASSISWVEPQHF. The CDR3 DNA follows: TGTGCCAGTAGTATAAGTTGGGTGGAGCCCCAGCATTTT.

V usage is TRBV4-3 and J usage is TRBJ2-1; 14 bases match TRBD2. Germline lookup yields CDR1 LGHNA and CDR2 YSLEER. CDR3 size: 16 residues. The J segment lost 9 bases and the V segment lost 1 base, leaving 5 bases of the junction unmatched. DNA of the CDR3: TGCGCCAGCAGCCAAGCCCTAGGACTAGCGGGGGGTGAGCAGTTCTTC. The encoded protein is CASSQALGLAGGEQFF.

V is TRBV30 and J is TRBJ1-1; D remains unclear. The CDR3 runs 14 residues. Germline V gene sequence: CDR1 GTSNPN, CDR2 SVGIG (reference sequence). Trimming cost V 1 base and J 0 bases, with 9 bases left between them. The CDR3 protein is CAWSDVSMNTEAFF. In nucleotides, the CDR3 is TGTGCCTGGAGTGACGTCAGTATGAACACTGAAGCTTTCTTT.

This clone has a single count. Other DNA variants within this sample encode the same CDR3. This rearrangement joins TRBV7-2 to TRBJ1-2, with no clear D. V was shortened by 5 bases and J by 4 bases, with 11 bases between the two germline ends. Germline V gene lookup returns CDR1 SGHTA and CDR2 FQGNSA. The CDR3 spans 13 residues. This CDR3 reads CASSLQEGYGYTF. DNA of the CDR3: TGTGCCAGCAGCCTCCAGGAGGGCTATGGCTACACCTTC. The variable domain in full, completed from reference TRBV7-2 and TRBJ1-2, reads GAGVSQSPSNKVTEKGKDVELRCDPISGHTALYWYRQSLGQGLEFLIYFQGNSAPDKSGLPSDRFSAERTGGSVSTLTIQRTQQEDSAVYLCASSLQEGYGYTFGSGTRLTVV.